A selection of T cell receptor beta chains follows, all from one sample in a study of tumor-infiltrating lymphocytes in primary liver carcinoma. Using its own MiXCR run on the multiplex PCR reads, TCRdb lists one record per CDR3 protein. The data contain 200,000 or so distinct CDR3 sequences, roughly two thirds of them singletons. Sequencing was carried out using peripheral blood. The receptors come from a woman aged 60-70 years with primary liver carcinoma and hepatitis B virus infection. Both conserved end residues are part of each CDR3. Fields, in order: J gene, V gene, clone size, D gene, CDR3 protein, CDR3 DNA. The D gene is left open where the match is weak. Rows may omit the clone size; those that give it use once, few, many or a size class.

TRBJ2-3	TRBV30	few	-	CAWNKINPTDTQYF	TGTGCCTGGAACAAGATTAACCCCACAGATACGCAGTATTTT
TRBJ2-2	TRBV12-3/TRBV12-4	once	TRBD1	CASSHRQGLTAELFF	TGTGCCAGCAGCCACCGACAGGGCCTCACCGCGGAGCTGTTTTTT
TRBJ2-3	TRBV14	-	TRBD1	CASNPHRGRTSSTDTQYF	TGTGCCAGCAACCCCCACAGGGGGCGAACGAGTAGCACAGATACGCAGTATTTT
TRBJ2-5	TRBV11-2	-	TRBD2	CPSGGLTYQETQHF	TGTCCCAGCGGGGGCCTCACGTACCAAGAGACCCAGCACTTC
TRBJ1-1	TRBV6-6	-	-	CASSLSPGVTEAFF	TGTGCCAGCAGCCTGAGCCCAGGGGTCACTGAAGCTTTCTTT
TRBJ2-1	TRBV6-5	-	-	CASSPRTDNEQFF	TGTGCCAGCAGCCCACGGACGGACAATGAGCAGTTCTTC
TRBJ2-5	TRBV6-1	-	TRBD1	CASSGRTGQQETQYF	TGTGCCAGCAGTGGAAGAACGGGACAGCAAGAGACCCAGTACTTC
TRBJ1-4	TRBV11-3	-	TRBD1	CASSLGTAGGKLVF	TGTGCCAGCAGCCTCGGGACAGCGGGGGGAAAACTGGTATTT
TRBJ2-2	TRBV14	-	-	CASSQDTPHELRDRATGELFF	TGTGCCAGCAGCCAAGATACACCACACGAATTACGGGATAGGGCCACCGGGGAGCTGTTTTTT
TRBJ1-1	TRBV7-9	few	TRBD1	CASSLGIGSLIQGGTEAFF	TGTGCCAGCAGCTTAGGAATTGGCAGTCTCATTCAGGGGGGCACTGAAGCTTTCTTT
TRBJ1-6	TRBV12-3/TRBV12-4	-	TRBD1	CASSLVLGQGGGNNSLLHF	TGTGCCAGCAGTTTAGTACTAGGACAGGGTGGGGGGAATAATTCACTCCTCCACTTT
TRBJ2-1	TRBV11-1	-	-	CASSSGGATYNEQFF	TGTGCCAGCAGCTCAGGGGGGGCGACCTACAATGAGCAGTTTTTC
TRBJ1-2	TRBV7-9	-	-	CASSLDGAAGYTF	TGTGCCAGCAGCTTAGATGGGGCCGCTGGCTACACCTTC
TRBJ1-3	TRBV5-1	-	-	CASSLDSAAGNTIYF	TGCGCCAGCAGCTTGGACAGCGCAGCTGGAAACACCATATATTTT
TRBJ2-3	TRBV6-5	-	-	CASSYSVGTPGTDTQYF	TGTGCCAGCAGTTACTCCGTCGGGACTCCAGGCACAGATACGCAGTATTTT
TRBJ1-5	TRBV28	-	-	CASSLSSYLGQPQHF	TGTGCCAGCAGTTTATCTTCCTACTTAGGTCAGCCCCAGCATTTT
TRBJ2-2	TRBV5-1	-	TRBD1	CTSSPTGGTGELFF	TGCACCAGCAGCCCGACAGGGGGGACCGGGGAGCTGTTTTTT
TRBJ2-7	TRBV28	-	-	CASSFPGAGRALQYF	TGTGCCAGCAGTTTCCCGGGGGCAGGGAGAGCTCTTCAGTACTTC
TRBJ2-1	TRBV4-2	-	-	CASSLKEGASNEQFF	TGTGCCAGCAGCCTTAAAGAGGGAGCGTCCAATGAGCAGTTCTTC
TRBJ1-4	TRBV5-6	-	TRBD1	CASSLVGQGLTSNEKLFF	TGTGCCAGCAGCTTGGTGGGACAGGGACTGACTTCTAATGAAAAACTGTTTTTT
TRBJ1-5	TRBV18	-	-	CASSPGTENQPQHF	TGTGCCAGCTCACCAGGCACGGAAAATCAGCCCCAGCATTTT
TRBJ2-6	TRBV14	few	-	CASSMTKIIYGAGANVLTF	TGTGCCAGCAGCATGACTAAGATTATTTACGGGGCTGGGGCCAACGTCCTGACTTTC
TRBJ2-4	TRBV20-1	-	-	CSARRDGNIQYF	TGCAGTGCTAGGCGGGACGGGAACATTCAGTACTTC
TRBJ2-2	TRBV5-1	few	-	CASTWFPGSTGELLF	TGCGCCAGCACATGGTTCCCAGGGAGCACCGGGGAGCTGCTTTTT
TRBJ2-7	TRBV5-6	few	-	CASSGTAKSRSEQYF	TGTGCCAGCAGTGGGACCGCGAAATCGAGATCCGAGCAGTACTTC
TRBJ2-7	TRBV10-3	-	TRBD2	CAINYSGSSYEQYF	TGTGCCATCAACTATAGCGGGAGCTCCTACGAGCAGTACTTC
TRBJ2-1	TRBV10-3	-	-	CDISGMSEQFF	TGTGACATCAGTGGGATGAGTGAGCAGTTCTTC
TRBJ2-7	TRBV7-2	-	-	CANSRRGSYEQYF	TGTGCCAACAGCCGCCGCGGGTCCTACGAGCAGTACTTC
TRBJ2-1	TRBV28	once	-	CASSWLYVQFF	TGTGCCAGCAGTTGGTTGTATGTGCAGTTCTTC
TRBJ2-1	TRBV11-3	-	-	CTSSLGDPQVQFF	TGTACCAGCAGCTTAGGCGACCCCCAGGTGCAGTTCTTC
TRBJ1-6	TRBV11-3	-	-	CASSLGYPNPPLHF	TGTGCCAGCAGCTTAGGGTACCCAAATCCACCCCTCCACTTT
TRBJ2-7	TRBV4-2	-	TRBD1	CTSSQEGQDYEQYF	TGTACCAGCAGCCAAGAGGGACAGGACTACGAGCAGTATTTC
TRBJ2-1	TRBV12-5	-	-	CASGLVGGRIDKQFF	TGTGCTAGTGGTTTGGTCGGTGGGAGGATCGATAAGCAGTTCTTC
TRBJ1-1	TRBV6-6	many	TRBD1	CASSGTGQLAFF	TGTGCCAGCAGTGGAACGGGACAGCTGGCTTTCTTT
TRBJ1-4	TRBV6-5	-	-	CASSFTLVRLHEKLFF	TGTGCCAGTAGTTTCACCCTGGTGCGACTACATGAAAAACTGTTTTTT
TRBJ2-2	TRBV11-1	many	TRBD2	CASSSLAGNTGELFF	TGTGCCAGCAGCTCTCTAGCGGGGAACACCGGGGAGCTGTTTTTT
TRBJ2-1	TRBV5-1	few	TRBD2	CASSLTTSWGGEQFF	TGCGCCAGCAGCTTGACGACTAGCTGGGGAGGAGAGCAGTTCTTC